These T cell receptor beta chains were read from a single sample in a study of monozygotic twins with inflammatory bowel disease. TCRdb re-called the 5' RACE reads and gives one entry per CDR3 protein, without DNA. This sample's table has 110,000 to 150,000 distinct CDR3 sequences. Sequencing was done on a sample of blood. These receptors were collected from a human donor with ulcerative colitis or Crohn's disease, or a healthy co-twin of an affected twin (not recorded which). CDR3s include the opening cysteine and the closing phenylalanine or tryptophan.

j_call,v_call,cdr3_aa
TRBJ2-3,TRBV9,CASSSLRTANTDTQYF
TRBJ1-1,TRBV20-1,CSARDLSEVRVNTEAFF
TRBJ2-3,TRBV7-9,CASSDRGAQYF
TRBJ1-1,TRBV10-3,CAISESSSSSEAFF
TRBJ2-1,TRBV5-1,CASTGGGSSYNEQFF
TRBJ2-2,TRBV7-3,CASSLASGSVNTGELFF
TRBJ1-4,TRBV5-1,CASSFNSGGDEKLFF
TRBJ2-3,TRBV10-2,CASKLAGGGADTQYF
TRBJ2-1,TRBV11-2,CASSLISGSPLSYNEQFF
TRBJ2-3,TRBV10-3,CAISDIWTSGKEDTQYF
TRBJ2-1,TRBV5-1,CASSLGPLARSYNEQFF
TRBJ2-1,TRBV10-2,CASSEADRGHEQFF
TRBJ2-1,TRBV30,CARLTSGSYNEQFF
TRBJ1-4,TRBV7-2,CASTARGAGNEKLFF
TRBJ1-5,TRBV4-2,CASSQEGRVSNQPQHF
TRBJ2-7,TRBV27,CASSLAGAGYEQYF
TRBJ2-4,TRBV14,CASSQDGGLLAKNIQYF
TRBJ2-1,TRBV6-2/TRBV6-3,CASRVEGTRSYNEQFF
TRBJ1-3,TRBV4-1,CASSQGADSGNTIYF
TRBJ2-7,TRBV6-1,CASRWDRGTYEQYF
TRBJ1-5,TRBV20-1,CSAHDRYQPQHF
TRBJ2-3,TRBV3-1,CASRKLDTQYF
TRBJ2-3,TRBV5-1,CASSFGLATDTQYF
TRBJ2-1,TRBV5-6,CASSLEGNGAYNEQFF
TRBJ2-3,TRBV30,CAWKGVDTQYF
TRBJ2-1,TRBV19,CASSLGTSGLNEQFF
TRBJ2-1,TRBV11-2,CASSLVGLAGSSYNEQFF
TRBJ1-2,TRBV5-4,CASSPDRGTYGYTF
TRBJ2-1,TRBV5-1,CASSAPGTGLRNEQFF
TRBJ1-4,TRBV20-1,CSAIRQGRGGNEKLFF
TRBJ1-1,TRBV20-1,CSARDPAGFNTEAFF
TRBJ1-2,TRBV28,CASRYSLDAGQGGINYGYTF
TRBJ2-1,TRBV5-1,CASSLRVSGGYNEQFF
TRBJ2-1,TRBV28,CASSPLGTGSYNEQFF
TRBJ2-7,TRBV19,CASSMRPGVGSEQYF